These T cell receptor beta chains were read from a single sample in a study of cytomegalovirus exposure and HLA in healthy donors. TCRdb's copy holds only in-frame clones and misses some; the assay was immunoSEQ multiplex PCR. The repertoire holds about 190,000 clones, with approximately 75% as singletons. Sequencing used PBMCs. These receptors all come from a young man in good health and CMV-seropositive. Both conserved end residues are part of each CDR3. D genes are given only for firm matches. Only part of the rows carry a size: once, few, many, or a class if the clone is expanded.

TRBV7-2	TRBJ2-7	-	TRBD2	TGTGCCAGCACCCTGGAACTAGCGGATAAAATCGCCTACGAGCAGTACTTC	CASTLELADKIAYEQYF
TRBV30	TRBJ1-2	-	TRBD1	TGTGCCTGGCGCGACCCCTACAGGGGAGTAGGGTATGGCTACACCTTC	CAWRDPYRGVGYGYTF
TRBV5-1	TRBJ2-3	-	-	TGCGCCAGCAGCTCCCGGCGACCGGGAGATACGCAGTATTTT	CASSSRRPGDTQYF
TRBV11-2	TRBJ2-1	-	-	TGTGCCAGCAGTTCGAATGAGCAGTTCTTC	CASSSNEQFF
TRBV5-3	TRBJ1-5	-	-	TGTGCCAGAAGCTTGGAATCCGGGGGGATCAATCAGCCCCAGCATTTT	CARSLESGGINQPQHF
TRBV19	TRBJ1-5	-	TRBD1	TGTGCCAGTAGTATTAACGCCGGGACAGGGAAAGATCAGCCCCAGCATTTT	CASSINAGTGKDQPQHF
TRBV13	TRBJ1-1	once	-	TGTGCCAGCAGCCCAGGACCGCAGGGTGGGACTGAAGCTTTCTTT	CASSPGPQGGTEAFF
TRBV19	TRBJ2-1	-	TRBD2	TGTGCCAGTAGAGGAGCGGGAGGGCCCAATGAGCAGTTCTTC	CASRGAGGPNEQFF
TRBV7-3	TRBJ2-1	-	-	TGTTCCAGCAGCTTAACGTTGGGGGGTTTCCCCTACAATGAGCAGTTCTTC	CSSSLTLGGFPYNEQFF
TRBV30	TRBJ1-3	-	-	TGTGCCTGGAGTGTCCGGAGGGACACCATATATTTT	CAWSVRRDTIYF
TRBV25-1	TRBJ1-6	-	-	TGTGCCAGCAGTGAATATCGGCAGGGGCCGAATTCACCCCTCCACTTT	CASSEYRQGPNSPLHF
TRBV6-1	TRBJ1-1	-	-	TGTGCCAGCAACCCGGACTTAACCGCGGGCACTGAAGCTTTCTTT	CASNPDLTAGTEAFF
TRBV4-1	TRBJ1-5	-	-	TGCGCCAGCAGCCAAGTAGGGGACAAGAATTGGCCCCAGCATTTT	CASSQVGDKNWPQHF
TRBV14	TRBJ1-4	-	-	TGTGCCAGCAGCCATTGGGCAGGGAATGAAAAACTGTTTTTT	CASSHWAGNEKLFF
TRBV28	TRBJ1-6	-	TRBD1	TGTGCCACGACAGGGACGGACTGGAATTCACCCCTCCACTTT	CATTGTDWNSPLHF
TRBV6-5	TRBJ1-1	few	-	-	CASSSSGNTEAFF
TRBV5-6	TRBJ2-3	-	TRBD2	TGTGCCAGCAGTTTCGGGGGGGCGGGTTCGGCAGATACGCAGTATTTT	CASSFGGAGSADTQYF
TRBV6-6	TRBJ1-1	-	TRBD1	TGTGCCAGCAGTTACTGGGACAGTAACACTGAAGCTTTCTTT	CASSYWDSNTEAFF
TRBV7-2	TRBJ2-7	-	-	TGTGCCAGCAGCTTAGGATATCGGTACGAGCAGTACTTC	CASSLGYRYEQYF
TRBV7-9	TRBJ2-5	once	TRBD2	TGCGCTACCCTCGGGGGGGCTGAGACCCAGTACTTC	CATLGGAETQYF
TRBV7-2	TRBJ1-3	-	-	TGTGCCAGCAGCCTACCCGGCGGGGGAACTGGAAACACCATATATTTT	CASSLPGGGTGNTIYF
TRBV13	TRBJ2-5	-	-	TGTGCCAGCAGCCCCTCCGGGACATCGCTCCGGGAGACCCAGTACTTC	CASSPSGTSLRETQYF
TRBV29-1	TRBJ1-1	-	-	TGCAGCGCCGTGGGCAGGGTCGGGAACACTGAAGCTTTCTTT	CSAVGRVGNTEAFF
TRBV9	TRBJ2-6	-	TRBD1	TGTGCCAGCAGCACCCTTCCGACAGGGCTAAGGCCCTCTGGGGCCAACGTCCTGACTTTC	CASSTLPTGLRPSGANVLTF
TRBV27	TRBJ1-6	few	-	TGTGCCAGCAGTTATTTCGGGACTTTGAATTCACCCCTCCACTTT	CASSYFGTLNSPLHF
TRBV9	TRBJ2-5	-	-	TGTGCCAGCAGCCCCCATGGGGGCACTCAAGAGACCCAGTACTTC	CASSPHGGTQETQYF
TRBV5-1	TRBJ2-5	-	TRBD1	TGCGCCAGCAGCTTAGGTGGGACAGGACAAGAGACCCAGTACTTC	CASSLGGTGQETQYF
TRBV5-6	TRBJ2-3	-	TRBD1	TGTGCCAGCAGCTCCCCAGGGGGCCTAACAGATACGCAGTATTTT	CASSSPGGLTDTQYF
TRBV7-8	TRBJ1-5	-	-	TGTGCCAGCAGCCTTCGAACAGGGCTAAGCAATCAGCCCCAGCATTTT	CASSLRTGLSNQPQHF
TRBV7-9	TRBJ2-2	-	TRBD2	TGTGCCAGCAGCCTAGGGCTAGCGGGGATCACCGGGGAGCTGTTTTTT	CASSLGLAGITGELFF
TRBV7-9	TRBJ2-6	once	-	TGTGCCAGCAGCCTCTCTCCCTACGACTCTGGGGCCAACGTCCTGACTTTC	CASSLSPYDSGANVLTF
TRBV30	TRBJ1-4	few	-	TGTGCCTGGAATGTCCGTTCTAATGAAAAACTGTTTTTT	CAWNVRSNEKLFF
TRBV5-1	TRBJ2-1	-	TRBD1	TGCGCCAGCAGCTTGAGAGGCTACAGCCGGGACAGCCACGACAATGAGCAGTTCTTC	CASSLRGYSRDSHDNEQFF
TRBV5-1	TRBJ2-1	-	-	TGCGCCAGCAGCAAAGCAACGGGGTTCCCCGAGGAGCAGTTCTTC	CASSKATGFPEEQFF
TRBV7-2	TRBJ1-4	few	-	TGTGCCAGCAGCTTCCGGGTCGGTGAAAATCTGTTTTTT	CASSFRVGENLFF
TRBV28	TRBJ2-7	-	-	TGTGCCAGCAGTTCGGCAGGTGGCTACGAGCAGTACTTC	CASSSAGGYEQYF
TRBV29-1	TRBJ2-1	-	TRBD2	TGCAGCGCCGAGGGGACTAGCGGGGCGGATGAGCAGTTCTTC	CSAEGTSGADEQFF
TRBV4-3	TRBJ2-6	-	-	TGCGCCAGCAGCTGGGGCGGCTCTGGGGCCAACGTCCTGACTTTC	CASSWGGSGANVLTF
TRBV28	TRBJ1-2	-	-	TGTGCCAGCAACCCGCCGGGTCCCTATGGCTACACCTTC	CASNPPGPYGYTF
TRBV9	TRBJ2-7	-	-	TGTGCCAGCAGCGTAGGTAACGGTCTCTCCTACGAGCAGTACTTC	CASSVGNGLSYEQYF
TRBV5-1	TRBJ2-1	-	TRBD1	TGCGCCAGCAGTTATCGGCAGGGGGCGATTAGGAATGAGCAGTTCTTC	CASSYRQGAIRNEQFF
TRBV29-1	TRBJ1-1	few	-	TGCAGCGGAAGGAGGACAGCGGCGCTAGGCACTGAAGCTTTCTTT	CSGRRTAALGTEAFF
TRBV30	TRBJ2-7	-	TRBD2	TGTGCCTGGAGTGGAAAAGGCGGGGGGGCTTACGAGCAGTACTTC	CAWSGKGGGAYEQYF
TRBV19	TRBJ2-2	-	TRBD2	TGTGCCTCCCTGCGGGGGGACTACACCGGGGAGCTGTTTTTT	CASLRGDYTGELFF
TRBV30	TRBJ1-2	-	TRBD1	TGTGCCTGGAGTGTACAGGGGGGGATCTGGTATGGCTACACCTTC	CAWSVQGGIWYGYTF
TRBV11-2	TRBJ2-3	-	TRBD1	TGTGCCAGCAGCTTCTCCAGACAGGGCTCAAAATTT	CASSFSRQGSKF
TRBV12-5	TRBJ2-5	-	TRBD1	TGTGCTAGTGGTTCCCAGACAGGGGGTAGGGAGACCCAGTACTTC	CASGSQTGGRETQYF
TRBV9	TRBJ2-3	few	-	TGTGCCAGCAGCGTAGATCTTGCGGGCGGGGATACGCAGTATTTT	CASSVDLAGGDTQYF
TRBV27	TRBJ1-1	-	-	TGTGCCAGCAGTTTACAAAAGCAGGGAACTGAAGCTTTCTTT	CASSLQKQGTEAFF
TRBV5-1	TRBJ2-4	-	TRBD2	TGCGCCAGCAGCTTTAGAGGAGAGGGACGGCCCGGGACTAGCGGGAGGAGGACCAAAAACATTCAGTACTTC	CASSFRGEGRPGTSGRRTKNIQYF
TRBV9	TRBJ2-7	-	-	TGTGCCAGCAGCCCCGAGGGGCGGACAGTAAACGAGCAGTACTTC	CASSPEGRTVNEQYF